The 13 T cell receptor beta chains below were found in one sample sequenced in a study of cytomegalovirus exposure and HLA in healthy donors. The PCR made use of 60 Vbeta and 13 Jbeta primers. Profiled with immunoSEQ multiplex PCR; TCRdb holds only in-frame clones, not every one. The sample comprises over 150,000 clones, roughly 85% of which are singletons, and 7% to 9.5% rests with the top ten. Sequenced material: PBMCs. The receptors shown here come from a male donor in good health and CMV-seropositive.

The CDR3 DNA reads TGCGCCAGCAGCTTGCTGGGGGCTGGCCAGCCCCAGCATTTT. Translated, it gives CASSLLGAGQPQHF. This chain connects TRBV5-1 to TRBJ1-5; a weak D match, TRBD1 (6 bases). There are 14 residues in the CDR3. Looked up from germline, CDR1 is SGHRS and CDR2 is YFSETQ. V was pared by 1 base and J by 7 bases, with 12 bases between.

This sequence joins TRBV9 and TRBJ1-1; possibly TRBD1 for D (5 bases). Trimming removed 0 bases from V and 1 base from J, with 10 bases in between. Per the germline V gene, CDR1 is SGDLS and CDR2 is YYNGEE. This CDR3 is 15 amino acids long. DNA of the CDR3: TGTGCCAGCAGCGTAGAGGCCAGGGAGAACACTGAAGCTTTCTTT. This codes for CASSVEARENTEAFF.

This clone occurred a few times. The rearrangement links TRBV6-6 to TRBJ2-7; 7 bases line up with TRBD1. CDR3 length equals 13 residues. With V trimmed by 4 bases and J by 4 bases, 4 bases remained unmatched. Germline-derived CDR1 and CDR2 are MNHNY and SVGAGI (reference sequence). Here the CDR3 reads CASSSDRQYEQYF. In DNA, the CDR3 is TGTGCCAGCAGTTCGGACAGGCAATACGAGCAGTACTTC.

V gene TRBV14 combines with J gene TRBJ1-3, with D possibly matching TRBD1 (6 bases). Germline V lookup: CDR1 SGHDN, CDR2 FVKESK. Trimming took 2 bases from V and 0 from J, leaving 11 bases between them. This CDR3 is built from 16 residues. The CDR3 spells CASSQRGAGSGNTIYF. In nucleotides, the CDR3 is TGTGCCAGCAGCCAACGGGGGGCCGGCTCTGGAAACACCATATATTTT. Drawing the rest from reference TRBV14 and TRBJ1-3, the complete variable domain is EAGVTQFPSHSVIEKGQTVTLRCDPISGHDNLYWYRRVMGKEIKFLLHFVKESKQDESGMPNNRFLAERTGGTYSTLKVQPAELEDSGVYFCASSQRGAGSGNTIYFGEGSWLTVV.

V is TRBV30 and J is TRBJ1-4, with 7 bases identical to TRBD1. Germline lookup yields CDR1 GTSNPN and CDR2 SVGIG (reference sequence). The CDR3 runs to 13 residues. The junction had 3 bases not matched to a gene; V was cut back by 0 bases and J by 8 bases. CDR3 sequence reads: CAWSVLGQEKLFF. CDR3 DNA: TGTGCCTGGAGTGTACTGGGACAGGAAAAACTGTTTTTT.

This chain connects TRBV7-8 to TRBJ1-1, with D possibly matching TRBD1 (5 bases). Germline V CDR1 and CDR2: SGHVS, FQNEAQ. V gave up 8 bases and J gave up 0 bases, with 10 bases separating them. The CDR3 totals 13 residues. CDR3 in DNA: TGTGCCAGCGCGGGGCATCTGAACACTGAAGCTTTCTTT. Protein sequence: CASAGHLNTEAFF.

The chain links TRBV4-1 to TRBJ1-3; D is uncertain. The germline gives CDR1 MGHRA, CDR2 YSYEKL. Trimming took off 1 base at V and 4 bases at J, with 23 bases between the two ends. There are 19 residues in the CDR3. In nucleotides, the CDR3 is TGCGCCAGCAGCCAAGGGCCCCAGAACGAGGGAGGTTACGGAAACACCATATATTTT. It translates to CASSQGPQNEGGYGNTIYF.

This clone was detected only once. For the CDR3, the DNA is TGTGCCAGCTCACTTGACAGGACAGACTATGGCTACACCTTC. This translates into CASSLDRTDYGYTF. This chain links TRBV18 with TRBJ1-2, with D possibly TRBD1 on 6 matching bases. V was trimmed by 4 bases and J by 3 bases, leaving 12 bases between them. Germline CDR1 and CDR2: KGHSH and LQKENI. CDR3 length: 14 residues.

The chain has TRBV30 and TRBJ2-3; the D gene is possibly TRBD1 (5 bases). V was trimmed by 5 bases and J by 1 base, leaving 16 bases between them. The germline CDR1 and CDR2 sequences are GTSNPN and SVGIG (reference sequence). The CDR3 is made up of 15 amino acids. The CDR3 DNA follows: TGTGCCTGGCAGCCAGGGCTAGGTGGCACAGATACGCAGTATTTT. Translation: CAWQPGLGGTDTQYF.

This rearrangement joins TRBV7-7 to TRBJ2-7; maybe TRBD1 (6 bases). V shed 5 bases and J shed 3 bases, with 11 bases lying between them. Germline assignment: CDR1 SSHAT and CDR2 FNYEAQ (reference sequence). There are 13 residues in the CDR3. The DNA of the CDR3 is TGTGCCAGCAGCCGCGGACAGAACTACGAGCAGTACTTC. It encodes CASSRGQNYEQYF.

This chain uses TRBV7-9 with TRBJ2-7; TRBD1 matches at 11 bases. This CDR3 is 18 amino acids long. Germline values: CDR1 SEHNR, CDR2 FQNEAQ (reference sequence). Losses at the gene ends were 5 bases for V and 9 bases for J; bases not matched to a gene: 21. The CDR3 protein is CASSHWTGGVSGAFVQYF. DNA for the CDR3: TGTGCCAGCAGCCATTGGACAGGGGGCGTAAGCGGGGCGTTCGTGCAGTACTTC.

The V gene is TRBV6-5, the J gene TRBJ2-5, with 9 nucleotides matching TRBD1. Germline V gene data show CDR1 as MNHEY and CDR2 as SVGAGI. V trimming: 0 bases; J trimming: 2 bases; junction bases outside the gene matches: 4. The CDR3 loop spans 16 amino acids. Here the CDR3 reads CASSYSLGQGQETQYF. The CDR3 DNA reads TGTGCCAGCAGTTACTCTCTTGGACAGGGGCAAGAGACCCAGTACTTC.

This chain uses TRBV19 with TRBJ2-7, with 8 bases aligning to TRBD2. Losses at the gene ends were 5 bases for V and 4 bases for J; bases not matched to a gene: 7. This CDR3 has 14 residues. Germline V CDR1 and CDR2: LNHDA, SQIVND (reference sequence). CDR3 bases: TGTGCCAGTAGTGCTCGGGGGGGCCCTTACGAGCAGTACTTC. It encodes CASSARGGPYEQYF.